This T cell receptor (beta chain) was sequenced in a study of cytomegalovirus exposure and HLA in healthy donors. Study as a whole: An early release of data contained tens of millions of unique TCRs, which came from HLA-typed donors.

With 4 bases removed from V and 0 bases from J, the gap between germline ends came to 7 bases. From germline, CDR1 is MDHEN and CDR2 SYDVKM. The CDR3 covers 15 residues. This PCR relied on a set of 60 Vbeta primers and 13 Jbeta primers. Only in-frame clones appear in the TCRdb table, and some are missing; sequencing was by immunoSEQ multiplex PCR. The sample yields around 150,000 clones, about 82% seen once. The origin of this receptor is a man aged 30 to 39 in good health. Sequencing was done on a sample of PBMCs. The chain employs TRBV28 and TRBJ1-6; D is uncertain. CDR3 sequence: CASSWASSYNSPLHF. For the CDR3, the DNA is TGTGCCAGCAGTTGGGCGAGCTCCTATAATTCACCCCTCCACTTT.